Sequencing of this TCR beta chain was carried out in a study of blood T cell repertoires in COVID-19. This CDR3 contains 14 residues. Germline V gene data show CDR1 as SGHDT and CDR2 as YYEEEE. A single count supports this clone. The junction does not match germline at one end; this may be a read error. The repertoire was sequenced with immunoSEQ multiplex PCR; TCRdb's copy has only in-frame clones and lacks some. The table has about 230,000 clones, under 90% seen once; the top ten hold roughly 4%. The specimen was PBMCs or T cells enriched from blood (not recorded which). This sequence originates from a woman aged 25 to 39 with acute COVID-19. The chain is built from TRBV5-6 and TRBJ1-4; 8 bases agree with TRBD1. DNA for the CDR3: TGTGCCAGCAGTTTGGGGGACAGGAATGAAAAACTGTTTTTT. It translates to CASSLGDRNEKLFF.